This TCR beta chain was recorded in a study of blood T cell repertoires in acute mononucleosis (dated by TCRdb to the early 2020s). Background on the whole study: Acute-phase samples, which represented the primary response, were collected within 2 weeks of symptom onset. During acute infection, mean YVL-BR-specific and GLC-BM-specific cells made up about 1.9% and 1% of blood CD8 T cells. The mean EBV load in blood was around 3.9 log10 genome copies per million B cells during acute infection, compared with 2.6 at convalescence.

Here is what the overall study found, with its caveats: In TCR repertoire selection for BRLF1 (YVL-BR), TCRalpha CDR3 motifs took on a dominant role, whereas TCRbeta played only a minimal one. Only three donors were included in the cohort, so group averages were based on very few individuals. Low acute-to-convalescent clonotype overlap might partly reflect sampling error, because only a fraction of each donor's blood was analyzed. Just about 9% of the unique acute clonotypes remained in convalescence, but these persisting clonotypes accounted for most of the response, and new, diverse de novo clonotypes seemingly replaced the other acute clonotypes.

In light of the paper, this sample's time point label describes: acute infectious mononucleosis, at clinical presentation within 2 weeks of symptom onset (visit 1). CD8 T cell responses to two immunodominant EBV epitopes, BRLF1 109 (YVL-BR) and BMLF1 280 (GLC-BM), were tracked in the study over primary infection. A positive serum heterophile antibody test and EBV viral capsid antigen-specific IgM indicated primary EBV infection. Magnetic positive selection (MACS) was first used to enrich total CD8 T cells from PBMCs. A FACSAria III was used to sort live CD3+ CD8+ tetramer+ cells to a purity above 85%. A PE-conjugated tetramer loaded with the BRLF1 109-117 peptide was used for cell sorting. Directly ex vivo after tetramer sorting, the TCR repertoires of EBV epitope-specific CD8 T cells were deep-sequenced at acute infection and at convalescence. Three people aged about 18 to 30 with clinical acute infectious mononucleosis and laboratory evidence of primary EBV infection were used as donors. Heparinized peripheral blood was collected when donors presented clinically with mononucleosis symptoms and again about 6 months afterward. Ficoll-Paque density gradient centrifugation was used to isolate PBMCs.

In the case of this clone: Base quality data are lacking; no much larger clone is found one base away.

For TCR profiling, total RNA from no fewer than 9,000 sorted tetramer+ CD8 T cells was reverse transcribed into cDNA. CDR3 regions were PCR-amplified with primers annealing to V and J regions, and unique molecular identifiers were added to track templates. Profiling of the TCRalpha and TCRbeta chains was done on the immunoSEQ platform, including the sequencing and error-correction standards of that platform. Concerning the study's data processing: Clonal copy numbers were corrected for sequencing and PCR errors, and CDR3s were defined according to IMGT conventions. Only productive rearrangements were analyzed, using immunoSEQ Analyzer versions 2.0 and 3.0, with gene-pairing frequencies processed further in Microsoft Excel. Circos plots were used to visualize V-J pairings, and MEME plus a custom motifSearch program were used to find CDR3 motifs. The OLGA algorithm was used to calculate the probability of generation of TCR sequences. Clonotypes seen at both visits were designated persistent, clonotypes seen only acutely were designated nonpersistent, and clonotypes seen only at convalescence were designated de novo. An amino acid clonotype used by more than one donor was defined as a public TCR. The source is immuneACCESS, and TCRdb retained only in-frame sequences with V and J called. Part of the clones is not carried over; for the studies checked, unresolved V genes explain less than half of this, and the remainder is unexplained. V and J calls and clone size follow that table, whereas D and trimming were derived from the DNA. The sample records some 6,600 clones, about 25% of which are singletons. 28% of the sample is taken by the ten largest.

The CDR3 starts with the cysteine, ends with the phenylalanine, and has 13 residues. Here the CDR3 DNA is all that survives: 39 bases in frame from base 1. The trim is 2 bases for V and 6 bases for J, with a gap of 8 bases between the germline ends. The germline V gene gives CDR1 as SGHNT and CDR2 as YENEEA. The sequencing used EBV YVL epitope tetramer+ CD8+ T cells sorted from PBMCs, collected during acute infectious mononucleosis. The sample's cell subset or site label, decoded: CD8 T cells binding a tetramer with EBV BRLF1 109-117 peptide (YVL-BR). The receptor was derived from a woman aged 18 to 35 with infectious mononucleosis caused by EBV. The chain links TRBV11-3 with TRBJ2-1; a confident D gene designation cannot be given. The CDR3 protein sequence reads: CASSLLHSNEQFF. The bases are TGTGCCAGCAGCTTACTGCACAGCAATGAGCAGTTCTTC.